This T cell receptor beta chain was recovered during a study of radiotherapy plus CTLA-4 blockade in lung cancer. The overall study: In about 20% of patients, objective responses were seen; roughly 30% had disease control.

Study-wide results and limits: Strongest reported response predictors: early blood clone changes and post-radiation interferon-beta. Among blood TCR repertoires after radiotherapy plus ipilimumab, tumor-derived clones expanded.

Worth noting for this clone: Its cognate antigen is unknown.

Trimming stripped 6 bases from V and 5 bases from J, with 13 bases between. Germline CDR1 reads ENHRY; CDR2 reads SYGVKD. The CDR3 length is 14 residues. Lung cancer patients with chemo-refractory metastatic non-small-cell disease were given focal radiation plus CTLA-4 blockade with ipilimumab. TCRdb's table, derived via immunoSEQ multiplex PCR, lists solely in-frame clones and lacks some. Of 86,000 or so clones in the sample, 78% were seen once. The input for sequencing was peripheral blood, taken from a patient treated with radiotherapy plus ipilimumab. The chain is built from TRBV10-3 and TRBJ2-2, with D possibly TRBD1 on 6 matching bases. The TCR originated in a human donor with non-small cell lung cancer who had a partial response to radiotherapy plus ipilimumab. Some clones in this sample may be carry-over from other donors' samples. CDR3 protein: CAISNRVETGELFF. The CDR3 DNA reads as TGTGCCATCAGCAACAGGGTAGAAACCGGGGAGCTGTTTTTT.